Each of the 29 T cell receptor delta chains below was sequenced from the same sample in a study of gammadelta T cells in human blood. TCRdb ran CATT on the RT-PCR reads. This table has some 1,100 delta-chain clones, 6.5% appearing once. The material sequenced was non-Vgamma9Vdelta2 gamma-delta T cells from infant blood. The source of these receptors is a human donor.

This clone counts as medium-sized. This rearrangement joins TRDV1 to TRDJ1, with 13 bases identical to TRDD3. J lost 4 bases, V lost 0 bases, and 23 bases had no gene match. CDR1 is TSWWSYY, CDR2 QGS, per germline. The CDR3 consists of 23 residues. CDR3 sequence: CALGELKVPSKGTGGYAGDKLIF. Written as DNA, the CDR3 is TGTGCTCTTGGGGAACTGAAAGTTCCTTCTAAAGGTACTGGGGGATACGCCGGCGATAAACTCATCTTT.

Within the sample, this clone is large. The V gene is TRAV38-2/DV8, the J gene TRDJ1; tentative D call: TRDD3 (5 bases). V gave up 0 bases and J gave up 6 bases, with 15 bases separating them. This CDR3 contains 15 residues. Germline V gene sequence: CDR1 TSESDYY, CDR2 QEAYKQQN. CDR3: CAYRSARGDRNKLIF. CDR3 bases: TGTGCTTATAGGAGCGCGAGAGGGGACAGAAATAAACTCATCTTT.

This clone was detected a few times. One junction end does not reproduce the germline sequence, and a read error may be involved. The chain couples TRDV2 to TRDJ1; TRDD3 aligns across 10 bases. Germline-derived CDR1 and CDR2 are GEAIGNYY and EKD. The CDR3 spans 18 residues. This CDR3 is CASDPGLGDPQYTDKLIF. The CDR3 coding sequence is TGTGCCAGTGACCCGGGACTGGGGGATCCCCAGTACACCGATAAACTCATCTTT.

This clone is termed medium-sized. The gene calls are TRAV29/DV5 and TRDJ1; the match to TRDD3 covers 11 bases. With V trimmed by 4 bases and J by 1 base, 21 bases remained unmatched. Germline assignment: CDR1 NSMFDY and CDR2 ISSIKDK. CDR3 length equals 20 residues. This chain's CDR3 is CAAGLPYLLLGDNTTDKLIF. The DNA of the CDR3 is TGTGCAGCAGGGCTTCCATATCTTCTACTGGGGGATAATACCACCGATAAACTCATCTTT.

This clone was counted between two and nine times. This likely reflects a read error, since a far larger clone is one base away. Other DNA sequences in this sample translate to the same CDR3. The chain has TRDV2 and TRDJ2, with 9 bases identical to TRDD3. Looked up from germline, CDR1 is GEAIGNYY and CDR2 is EKD. The CDR3 is made up of 15 amino acids. CDR3 region: CACDTGGALTAQLFF. CDR3 DNA sequence: TGTGCATGTGACACTGGGGGAGCTTTGACAGCACAACTCTTCTTT.

This clone is categorized as large. The chain carries TRDV1 and TRDJ1; 9 bases fit TRDD2. The CDR3 has 21 amino acids. Germline V CDR1 and CDR2: TSWWSYY, QGS. V dropped 4 bases and J dropped 0; count of bases not matched to a gene: 21. CDR3 amino acids: CALGGPSYRSGPSRDTDKLIF. In DNA form, the CDR3 reads TGTGCTCTTGGGGGACCTTCCTACCGATCTGGGCCATCCAGGGACACCGATAAACTCATCTTT.

Concerning this clone itself: Given a much more abundant clone one base away, this may be a read error. V gene TRAV36/DV7 combines with J gene TRDJ1; 7 bases are a match to TRDD3. J gave up 0 bases and V 1 base, and 24 bases lay outside the gene matches. The germline gives CDR1 VTNFRS, CDR2 LTSSGIE (reference sequence). The CDR3 extends over 21 amino acids. The CDR3 sequence is CAVELSSTVLLGTDDTDKLIF. CDR3 DNA sequence: TGTGCTGTGGAGCTTAGTTCTACTGTATTACTGGGGACGGATGACACCGATAAACTCATCTTT.

This clone was seen a handful of times. A read error is likely here: a far larger clone is one base away. This chain connects TRAV14/DV4 to TRDJ2; possibly TRDD2 for D (5 bases). This CDR3 comprises 25 residues. The germline gives CDR1 TSDPSYG, CDR2 QGSYDQQN (reference sequence). The CDR3 DNA sequence: TGTGCTCTGAGTGAGCAAGGCGGGTCCCCTTTATGGCCTACTCGGGCCAAACACCCCACCGATAAACTCTTCTTT. It specifies CALSEQGGSPLWPTRAKHPTDKLFF.

This clone was counted between two and nine times. Since a far larger clone is one base different, this is likely a read error. This chain connects TRAV38-2/DV8 to TRDJ2, with 7 bases that match TRDD3. Looked up from germline, CDR1 is TSESDYY and CDR2 is QEAYKQQN. The CDR3 is made up of 20 amino acids. The junction had 15 bases not matched to a gene; V was cut back by 0 bases and J by 1 base. As DNA, the CDR3 is TGTGCTTATAGGAGCGCGCGTCCCAGTGGGGGAACCGATTTGACAGCACAACTCTTCTTT. Translation gives CAYRSARPSGGTDLTAQLFF.

By sample fraction, this clone is medium-sized (0.01 to 0.1%). The chain links TRDV1 to TRDJ1, with D tentatively TRDD3 (6 bases). Trimming stripped 0 bases from V and 2 bases from J, with 22 bases between. The CDR3 is made up of 19 amino acids. Per germline, CDR1 TSWWSYY and CDR2 QGS. In DNA, the CDR3 is TGTGCTCTTGGGGAACTGAATTCACGGGGCTGGGGTAAAACCGATAAACTCATCTTT. It yields the protein CALGELNSRGWGKTDKLIF.

The J gene is TRDJ3, the V gene TRDV2, with 7 nucleotides matching TRDD3. The CDR3 spans 15 residues. V lost 9 bases, J lost 0 bases, and 4 bases stayed unmatched. The germline gives CDR1 GEAIGNYY, CDR2 EKD. The CDR3 DNA follows: TGTGCCGGGATGGGGGACTCCTGGGACACCCGACAGATGTTTTTC. It codes for CAGMGDSWDTRQMFF.

This clone ranks as medium-sized. The chain carries TRDV1 and TRDJ2; the match to TRDD3 covers 12 bases. This CDR3 is 19 amino acids long. The J segment lost 3 bases and the V segment lost 1 base, leaving 9 bases of the junction unmatched. Looked up from germline, CDR1 is TSWWSYY and CDR2 is QGS. The CDR3 loop is CALGEPLLGDTSLTAQLFF. CDR3 nucleotides: TGTGCTCTTGGGGAACCCCTACTGGGGGATACAAGCCTGACAGCACAACTCTTCTTT.

Relative to its sample, this clone is medium-sized. V usage is TRDV1 and J usage is TRDJ3, with 9 bases matching TRDD3. CDR1 and CDR2 (germline): TSWWSYY, QGS. The CDR3 runs to 24 residues. The V segment lost 4 bases and the J segment 0 bases; nucleotides outside the gene matches: 22. This CDR3 reads CALGGNVPRVLGDPFSWDTRQMFF. The CDR3 DNA follows: TGTGCTCTTGGGGGCAACGTTCCCCGCGTACTGGGGGACCCCTTCTCCTGGGACACCCGACAGATGTTTTTC.

By proportion, this clone is medium-sized (0.01 to 0.1%). This sequence joins TRDV1 and TRDJ1; weak D call: TRDD2 (8 bases). The CDR3 totals 21 residues. V shed 1 base and J shed 0 bases, with 27 bases lying between them. Germline values: CDR1 TSWWSYY, CDR2 QGS. In DNA form, the CDR3 reads TGTGCTCTTGGGGAACCTAGGGCCTTCCTAGGTCTGGGGGTCTACACCGATAAACTCATCTTT. Protein: CALGEPRAFLGLGVYTDKLIF.

In the case of this clone: Because the CDR3's place on the DNA is in doubt, the DNA is left out and the CDR3 is given as listed by TCRdb. The chain recombines TRAV29/DV5 with TRDJ1; TRDD3 was called by the table and not checked on the DNA. Germline lookup yields CDR1 NSMFDY and CDR2 ISSIKDK. Both ends counted, the CDR3 spans 26 residues. CDR3 sequence: CSVLLCSKRAPTRGGTRIVAADKLIF.

As for this clone: A much larger clonotype is one base distant, so this may be a read error. The chain uses TRAV29/DV5 and TRDJ1, with D possibly matching TRDD2 (5 bases). Germline loops: CDR1 NSMFDY, CDR2 ISSIKDK. This CDR3 contains 18 residues. As DNA, the CDR3 is TGTGCAACAAGCGTGTTTGATCCTTCGTATTTTCACACCGATAAACTCATCTTT. Translated, it gives CATSVFDPSYFHTDKLIF.

By its share, this clone is medium-sized. This chain links TRDV1 with TRDJ1; 9 nucleotides match TRDD3. J was trimmed by 0 bases and V by 3 bases; bases with no gene match: 14. Germline loops: CDR1 TSWWSYY, CDR2 QGS. CDR3 length equals 19 residues. The CDR3, as DNA: TGTGCTCTTGGGGACCCCCGGGGACTGGGGGACTGGTACACCGATAAACTCATCTTT. This codes for CALGDPRGLGDWYTDKLIF.

This clone is medium-sized (0.01 to 0.1%) within its sample. The chain couples TRDV3 to TRDJ1; 10 bases map to TRDD3. CDR1 TVYSNPD and CDR2 GDNSRS come from the germline V gene (reference sequence). The CDR3 has 17 amino acids. Trimming removed 4 bases from V and 3 bases from J; junction bases left unmatched: 17. For the CDR3, the DNA is TGTGCCTCAATTTCCTGCGCCCTGGGGGATAGCCCCGATAAACTCATCTTT. As protein: CASISCALGDSPDKLIF. Full variable domain (missing parts from reference TRDV3 and TRDJ1): CDKVTQSSPDQTVASGSEVVLLCTYDTVYSNPDLFWYRIRPDYSFQFVFYGDNSRSEGADFTQGRFSVKHILTQKAFHLVISPVRTEDSATYYCASISCALGDSPDKLIFGKGTRVTVEP.

By its share, this clone is large. This chain connects TRDV1 to TRDJ1; D is possibly TRDD3 (6 bases). V was shortened by 7 bases and J by 6 bases, with 21 bases between the two germline ends. This CDR3 region has 15 residues. Germline V CDR1 and CDR2: TSWWSYY, QGS. The CDR3 nucleotides read TGTGCTCTTGCTTTCCCCGATACTGGGAAAAATAAACTCATCTTT. Translated, it gives CALAFPDTGKNKLIF.

This clone has only a few counts. With a much larger clone just one base away, this may be a read error. The genes are TRDV1 and TRDJ1; 10 positions agree with TRDD3. This CDR3 contains 21 residues. CDR1 and CDR2 (germline): TSWWSYY, QGS. J gave up 3 bases and V 2 bases, and 21 bases lay outside the gene matches. The CDR3 reads CALGEMYPAGRGIRNSDKLIF. The CDR3 region has the DNA TGTGCTCTTGGGGAAATGTACCCGGCTGGTAGGGGGATACGCAACTCCGATAAACTCATCTTT.

By share, this clone ranks as large (0.1 to 1%). V gene TRAV38-2/DV8 combines with J gene TRDJ1; TRDD3 agrees at 7 bases. The CDR3 length is 18 residues. Germline V CDR1 and CDR2: TSESDYY, QEAYKQQN. CDR3 region: CAQGPKPRRGMYTDKLIF. The CDR3 coding sequence is TGTGCGCAGGGGCCCAAACCTCGGAGGGGGATGTACACCGATAAACTCATCTTT.

This clone is judged large. The rearrangement links TRAV29/DV5 to TRDJ1; perhaps TRDD2 as D (8 bases). The CDR3 spans 21 residues. Germline lookup yields CDR1 NSMFDY and CDR2 ISSIKDK. The V end lost 5 bases, the J end lost 0 bases, and 35 bases lay between the germline ends. In DNA, the CDR3 is TGTGCAGCTAGTCGTCCTTCCTATTCGGGGATAAGCATCCCGTACACCGATAAACTCATCTTT. Its protein product is CAASRPSYSGISIPYTDKLIF.

Details on this clone: A far more abundant clone sits one base away, making this likely a read error. The chain links TRDV1 to TRDJ2, with D possibly TRDD3 on 5 matching bases. Germline V gene sequence: CDR1 TSWWSYY, CDR2 QGS. The CDR3 has 18 amino acids. The V end was cut by 1 base, the J end by 4 bases, with 19 bases between. Here the CDR3 DNA reads TGTGCTCTTGGGGAACCCTGGGTGTCGGAGGCTTCGACAGCACAACTCTTCTTT. It translates to CALGEPWVSEASTAQLFF.

By sample share, this clone is medium-sized. The V gene is TRDV1, the J gene TRDJ1; 13 nucleotides match TRDD3. Unmatched junction bases numbered 18, after V lost 2 bases and J lost 0 bases. This CDR3 has 22 amino acids. Germline CDR1 is TSWWSYY and CDR2 is QGS. For the CDR3, the DNA is TGTGCTCTTGGGGAAGGCAGATCCTATCGTACTGGGGGATACGCGTACACCGATAAACTCATCTTT. This gives the protein CALGEGRSYRTGGYAYTDKLIF.

This clone is judged large (0.1 to 1%). The chain combines TRDV1 with TRDJ1; 8 bases match TRDD3. Germline trimming cut 2 bases from V and 0 bases from J; bases unmatched to any gene: 26. Per germline, CDR1 TSWWSYY and CDR2 QGS. The CDR3 has 23 residues. This chain's CDR3 is CALGEWEFPINWGGRPNTDKLIF. The CDR3 DNA reads TGTGCTCTTGGGGAATGGGAATTTCCCATTAACTGGGGGGGAAGACCTAACACCGATAAACTCATCTTT.

By share, this clone counts as medium-sized. The chain employs TRDV1 and TRDJ1, with TRDD3 matching 8 bases. V shed 1 base, J shed 0 bases, and the junction held 22 bases outside the gene matches. The CDR3 has 22 amino acids. The germline V gene has CDR1 TSWWSYY and CDR2 QGS. The CDR3 DNA reads TGTGCTCTTGGGGAACCTTTTTTGGTTACTTATACTGGGGGGGTTTACACCGATAAACTCATCTTT. Translated, it gives CALGEPFLVTYTGGVYTDKLIF.

The gene calls are TRDV1 and TRDJ1; TRDD3 matches 12 bases. The germline CDR1 and CDR2 sequences are TSWWSYY and QGS. The CDR3 is 18 amino acids. J lost 5 bases, V lost 2 bases, and 12 bases had no gene match. This CDR3 is CALGEICVNWGIQDKLIF. Here the CDR3 DNA reads TGTGCTCTTGGGGAAATCTGCGTAAACTGGGGGATACAGGATAAACTCATCTTT.

By share, this clone ranks as medium-sized. V usage is TRDV1 and J usage is TRDJ1, with 9 nucleotides matching TRDD3. The germline V gene has CDR1 TSWWSYY and CDR2 QGS. The CDR3 loop spans 21 amino acids. J lost 4 bases, V lost 4 bases, and 25 bases had no gene match. This CDR3 is CALGVQTTPLLWGITYDKLIF. CDR3 in DNA: TGTGCTCTTGGGGTCCAAACTACGCCCCTACTTTGGGGGATAACGTACGATAAACTCATCTTT.

To note about this clone: The translation of this DNA and the TCRdb protein of a much larger clone differ at residue 12, probably owing to a read error; the protein shown here is translated from the DNA. The chain joins TRDV2 to TRDJ3; the match to TRDD3 covers 7 bases. The CDR3 has 17 amino acids. Germline V gene sequence: CDR1 GEAIGNYY, CDR2 EKD. CDR3 amino acids: CACAGMGDSWDSRQMFF. The CDR3 coding sequence is TGTGCCTGTGCCGGGATGGGGGACTCCTGGGACTCCCGACAGATGTTTTTC.